These 24 T cell receptor beta chains share one sample of origin, sequenced in a study of T-cell reconstitution after alpha-beta-depleted transplantation in children. Using unique molecular identifiers, the investigators prepared the TCRbeta library. MiXCR was run by TCRdb on the PCR reads, yielding one entry per CDR3 protein. This sample yields approximately 490,000 distinct CDR3 sequences, of which 9.5% to 15% are seen a single time; about 5.4% belongs to the top ten. The material was PBMCs from the stem cell graft donor, obtained from the stem cell graft. The receptors derive from a human donor who donated a stem cell graft to a child with combined immunodeficiency.

This rearrangement joins TRBV3-1 to TRBJ2-1; TRBD1 might be the D (6 bases). Trimming removed 4 bases at V and 3 bases at J, with 16 bases between. The length of the CDR3 is 16 residues. Germline CDR1 LGHDT, CDR2 YNNKEL (reference sequence). CDR3 amino acids: CASSRIRDTSYNEQFF. CDR3 bases: TGTGCCAGCAGCCGAATCCGGGACACGAGCTACAATGAGCAGTTCTTC.

There are many counts of this clonotype. The chain uses TRBV12-3 or TRBV12-4 and TRBJ1-1, with TRBD1 as a possible D gene (5 bases). The V end was cut by 5 bases, the J end by 2 bases, with 9 bases between. The CDR3 has 13 amino acids. In DNA form, the CDR3 reads TGTGCCAGCAGTACACAGGTAAACACTGAAGCTTTCTTT. Protein product: CASSTQVNTEAFF.

This clonotype was observed at least ten times. The V and J genes are TRBV4-3 and TRBJ2-4; 13 positions match TRBD2. The germline CDR1 and CDR2 sequences are LGHNA and YSLEER. CDR3 size: 17 residues. J was trimmed by 7 bases and V by 0 bases; bases with no gene match: 6. Written as DNA, the CDR3 is TGCGCCAGCAGCCAAGATCTCGCGACTAGCGGGGGGAACATTCAGTACTTC. Translated, it gives CASSQDLATSGGNIQYF.

This clonotype was detected only a few times. The chain links TRBV7-9 to TRBJ1-1; D ambiguous. Germline loops: CDR1 SEHNR, CDR2 FQNEAQ (reference sequence). The length of the CDR3 is 13 residues. The V end was cut by 5 bases, the J end by 1 base, with 8 bases between. CDR3 nucleotide sequence: TGTGCCAGCAGCGAGGCACAGAACACTGAAGCTTTCTTT. It codes for CASSEAQNTEAFF.

A few counts support this clonotype. J is TRBJ1-4 and V is TRBV7-8; tentative D call: TRBD1 (6 bases). CDR3 length equals 14 residues. The V gene lost 1 base and the J gene lost 8 bases, with 11 bases spanning the gap. Germline V gene sequence: CDR1 SGHVS, CDR2 FQNEAQ. In nucleotides, the CDR3 is TGTGCCAGCAGCTTAGGGGGGGCCAAGGAAAAACTGTTTTTT. Its translation is CASSLGGAKEKLFF.

The rearrangement uses TRBV12-3 or TRBV12-4 and TRBJ1-2; D unclear. This CDR3 has 14 residues. The V end was cut by 3 bases, the J end by 4 bases, with 12 bases between. The CDR3 reads CASSFHIVGYGYTF. The CDR3, as DNA: TGTGCCAGCAGTTTTCACATCGTTGGCTATGGCTACACCTTC.

About this clonotype: A much larger clone is a single base away; this may be a read error. The genes are TRBV12-1 and TRBJ2-7; the table calls TRBD2, which could not be checked here. TRBV12-1 is reported as a pseudogene. The CDR3 length is 14 residues. CDR3 region: CASRDVRVYHERYF. The CDR3 DNA sequence: TGTGCCAGCAGGGACGTCCGGGTCTACCACGAGCGGTACTTC.

This rearrangement joins TRBV18 to TRBJ1-4, with TRBD1 matching over 7 bases. The J segment lost 15 bases and the V segment lost 0 bases, leaving 7 bases of the junction unmatched. The CDR3 is made up of 13 amino acids. Germline V CDR1 and CDR2: KGHSH, LQKENI. The CDR3 spells CASSPPGQGGLFF. The CDR3 nucleotides read TGTGCCAGCTCACCACCGGGGCAAGGGGGCTTGTTTTTT.

The genes are TRBV30 and TRBJ1-2; D is undetermined. Germline CDR1 GTSNPN, CDR2 SVGIG (reference sequence). This CDR3 is built from 11 residues. Deletions cut 4 bases from V and 2 bases from J, with 5 bases between. The CDR3 is CAWMENYGYTF. CDR3 DNA: TGTGCCTGGATGGAGAACTATGGCTACACCTTC. The entire variable domain, with the rest obtained from reference TRBV30 and TRBJ1-2, is as follows: SQTIHQWPATLVQPVGSPLSLECTVEGTSNPNLYWYRQAAGRGLQLLFYSVGIGQISSEVPQNLSASRPQDRQFILSSKKLLLSDSGFYLCAWMENYGYTFGSGTRLTVV.

The chain couples TRBV11-2 to TRBJ1-2; D not certain. The CDR3 length is 14 residues. Germline V gene sequence: CDR1 SGHAT, CDR2 FQNNGV. V lost 1 base to trimming and J lost 6 bases, with 12 bases between them. The CDR3 bases are TGTGCCAGCAGCTTAGTTAGGTCACAGCATGGCTACACCTTC. This encodes CASSLVRSQHGYTF.

CDR3 nucleotide sequence: TGTGCCAGCAGCTTTCTAGGTCTTCGGGGGGAGACCCAGTACTTC. Translation gives CASSFLGLRGETQYF. The chain couples TRBV7-9 to TRBJ2-5, with a weak D call TRBD2 (6 bases). Germline loops: CDR1 SEHNR, CDR2 FQNEAQ (reference sequence). V shed 3 bases and J shed 5 bases, with 16 bases lying between them. The CDR3 consists of 15 residues.

This clonotype was seen just once. This sequence may be a read error, since a much larger clone differs from it by one base. The chain couples TRBV9 to TRBJ2-6; D not certain. Per the germline V gene, CDR1 is SGDLS and CDR2 is YYNGEE. This CDR3 has 16 residues. The DNA for the CDR3 is TGTGTCAGCAGCGCCCGATCTCTGTCTGGGGCCAACGTCCTGACTTTC. It specifies CVSSARSLSGANVLTF.

The table lists this clonotype with a few counts. The chain joins TRBV5-8 to TRBJ1-3, with 7 bases matching TRBD1. Germline CDR1 SGHTS, CDR2 YDEGEE. The CDR3 totals 15 residues. V lost 4 bases and J lost 2; bases outside the gene matches: 6. This chain's CDR3 is CASSQTGAAGNTIYF. DNA of the CDR3: TGTGCCAGCAGCCAAACAGGGGCAGCTGGAAACACCATATATTTT. Based on the CDR3 plus reference TRBV5-8 and TRBJ1-3, the full variable domain is EAGVTQSPTHLIKTRGQQATLRCSPISGHTSVYWYQQALGLGLQFLLWYDEGEERNRGNFPPRFSGRQFPNYSSELNVNALELEDSALYLCASSQTGAAGNTIYFGEGSWLTVV.

The gene calls are TRBV5-1 and TRBJ2-1; the D is unclear. The CDR3 runs to 17 residues. V was pared by 0 bases and J by 1 base, with 14 bases between. From germline, CDR1 is SGHRS and CDR2 YFSETQ. The CDR3 protein is CASSLDLRVLSYNEQFF. Written as DNA, the CDR3 is TGCGCCAGCAGCTTGGATCTAAGGGTTTTGTCCTACAATGAGCAGTTCTTC. Together with reference TRBV5-1 and TRBJ2-1, the CDR3 gives the full variable domain: KAGVTQTPRYLIKTRGQQVTLSCSPISGHRSVSWYQQTPGQGLQFLFEYFSETQRNKGNFPGRFSGRQFSNSRSEMNVSTLELGDSALYLCASSLDLRVLSYNEQFFGPGTRLTVL.

This clonotype was found many times. The chain links TRBV12-3 or TRBV12-4 to TRBJ2-5, with D perhaps matching TRBD1 (6 bases). The CDR3 loop spans 14 amino acids. Trimming took 7 bases from V and 1 from J, leaving 13 bases between them. In DNA, the CDR3 is TGTGCCAGCACTCCATCAGGGGTCCAAGAGACCCAGTACTTC. Its protein product is CASTPSGVQETQYF.

This chain uses TRBV29-1 with TRBJ2-3; tentatively, D is TRBD1 or TRBD2 (6 bases each). Trimming removed 4 bases at V and 5 bases at J, with 13 bases between. The CDR3 loop spans 13 amino acids. The V gene's germline CDR1 is SQVTM and CDR2 ANQGSEA. The CDR3 is CSVGLGGRDTQYF. DNA for the CDR3: TGCAGCGTTGGATTAGGGGGGCGAGATACGCAGTATTTT.

A few counts support this clonotype. The V and J genes are TRBV7-3 and TRBJ2-1, with 10 bases identical to TRBD1. In germline, CDR1 is SGHTA, CDR2 FQGTGA. CDR3 length equals 16 residues. V was clipped by 5 bases and J by 10 bases; unmatched bases: 14. DNA of the CDR3: TGTGCCAGCAGCCATTATGGGACAGGGGCCAAGGGGGAGCAGTTCTTC. This gives the protein CASSHYGTGAKGEQFF.

This chain connects TRBV12-3 or TRBV12-4 to TRBJ2-1; D remains ambiguous. The CDR3 has 16 residues. Trimming removed 2 bases from V and 0 bases from J, with 11 bases in between. CDR3 residues: CASSLRLPSSYNEQFF. The DNA of the CDR3 is TGTGCCAGCAGTTTAAGGCTCCCGAGCTCCTACAATGAGCAGTTCTTC.

The genes are TRBV6-5 and TRBJ2-3; 12 nucleotides agree with TRBD2. CDR1 is MNHEY, CDR2 SVGAGI, per germline. The CDR3 contains 18 residues. The V segment lost 0 bases and the J segment 3 bases; nucleotides outside the gene matches: 7. CDR3 DNA sequence: TGTGCCAGCAGTTACTCGATATTGACTAGCGGGGGAACAGATACGCAGTATTTT. Its translation: CASSYSILTSGGTDTQYF.

The chain couples TRBV5-1 to TRBJ2-7; D unclear. The germline CDR1 and CDR2 sequences are SGHRS and YFSETQ. This CDR3 has 14 residues. The V end was cut by 3 bases, the J end by 3 bases, with 13 bases between. Here the CDR3 DNA reads TGCGCCAGCAGCTCTAACACCCCCCACTACGAGCAGTACTTC. It codes for CASSSNTPHYEQYF.

This clonotype occurred many times. This chain connects TRBV12-3 or TRBV12-4 to TRBJ2-2; 7 bases line up with TRBD2. The ends lost 5 bases at V and 4 bases at J; junction bases unmatched: 1. This CDR3 spans 13 amino acids. The CDR3 sequence is CASSRGSTGELFF. As DNA, the CDR3 is TGTGCCAGCAGTCGCGGGAGCACCGGGGAGCTGTTTTTT.

Many counts were recorded for this clonotype. The rearrangement joins TRBV7-2 to TRBJ2-7; D possibly corresponds to TRBD2 (5 bases). CDR3 size: 16 residues. Germline values: CDR1 SGHTA, CDR2 FQGNSA. Trimming left V 1 base short and J 4 bases short, with 17 bases between. This chain's CDR3 is CASSLGVGLPPYEQYF. The CDR3 bases are TGTGCCAGCAGCTTAGGAGTAGGACTCCCTCCATACGAGCAGTACTTC.

The V call is TRBV7-2, the J call TRBJ2-2; 9 bases align to TRBD1. Germline V gene lookup returns CDR1 SGHTA and CDR2 FQGNSA. The CDR3 runs to 16 residues. Trimming at V came to 5 bases and at J to 3 bases, leaving 7 bases not matched to a gene. CDR3 region: CASSNYRDRDTGELFF. Here the CDR3 DNA reads TGTGCCAGCAGCAATTACCGGGACAGGGACACCGGGGAGCTGTTTTTT.

CDR3 in DNA: TGCAGCGTTGGGACCTGGGATGGCTACACCTTC. Its translation: CSVGTWDGYTF. This chain links TRBV29-1 with TRBJ1-2, with D uncertain. The CDR3 is 11 amino acids. Germline lookup yields CDR1 SQVTM and CDR2 ANQGSEA. Trimming took off 4 bases at V and 6 bases at J, with 9 bases between the two ends.